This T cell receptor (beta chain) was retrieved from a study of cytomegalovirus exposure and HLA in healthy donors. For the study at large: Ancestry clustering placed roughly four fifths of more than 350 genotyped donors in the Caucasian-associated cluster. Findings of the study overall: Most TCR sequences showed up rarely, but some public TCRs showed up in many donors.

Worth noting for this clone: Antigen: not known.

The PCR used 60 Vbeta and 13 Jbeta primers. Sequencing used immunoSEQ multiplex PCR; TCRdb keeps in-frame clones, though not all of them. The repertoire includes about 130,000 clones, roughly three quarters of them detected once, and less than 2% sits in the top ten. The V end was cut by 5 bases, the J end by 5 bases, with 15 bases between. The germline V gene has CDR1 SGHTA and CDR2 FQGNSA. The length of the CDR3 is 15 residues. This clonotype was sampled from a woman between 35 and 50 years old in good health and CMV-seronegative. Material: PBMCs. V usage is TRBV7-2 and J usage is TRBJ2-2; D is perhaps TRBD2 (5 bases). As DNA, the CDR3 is TGTGCCAGCAGCACCCTGGTGGCGGGTACCGGGGAGCTGTTTTTT. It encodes CASSTLVAGTGELFF.